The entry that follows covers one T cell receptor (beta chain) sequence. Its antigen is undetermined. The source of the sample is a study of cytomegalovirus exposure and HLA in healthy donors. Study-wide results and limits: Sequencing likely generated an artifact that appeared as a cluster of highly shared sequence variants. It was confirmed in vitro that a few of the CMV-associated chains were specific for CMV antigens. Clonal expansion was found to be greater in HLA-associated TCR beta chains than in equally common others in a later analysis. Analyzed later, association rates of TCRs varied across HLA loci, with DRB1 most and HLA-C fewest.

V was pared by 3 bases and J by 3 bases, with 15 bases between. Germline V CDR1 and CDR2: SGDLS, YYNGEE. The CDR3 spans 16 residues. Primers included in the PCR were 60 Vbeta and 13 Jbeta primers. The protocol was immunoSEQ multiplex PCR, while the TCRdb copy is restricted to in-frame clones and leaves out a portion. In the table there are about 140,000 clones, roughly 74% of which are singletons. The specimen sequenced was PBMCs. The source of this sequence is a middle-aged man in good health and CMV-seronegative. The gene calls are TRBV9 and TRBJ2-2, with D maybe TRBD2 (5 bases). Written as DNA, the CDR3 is TGTGCCAGCAGCGCTGGAGGACGTCGGGACACCGGGGAGCTGTTTTTT. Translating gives CASSAGGRRDTGELFF.